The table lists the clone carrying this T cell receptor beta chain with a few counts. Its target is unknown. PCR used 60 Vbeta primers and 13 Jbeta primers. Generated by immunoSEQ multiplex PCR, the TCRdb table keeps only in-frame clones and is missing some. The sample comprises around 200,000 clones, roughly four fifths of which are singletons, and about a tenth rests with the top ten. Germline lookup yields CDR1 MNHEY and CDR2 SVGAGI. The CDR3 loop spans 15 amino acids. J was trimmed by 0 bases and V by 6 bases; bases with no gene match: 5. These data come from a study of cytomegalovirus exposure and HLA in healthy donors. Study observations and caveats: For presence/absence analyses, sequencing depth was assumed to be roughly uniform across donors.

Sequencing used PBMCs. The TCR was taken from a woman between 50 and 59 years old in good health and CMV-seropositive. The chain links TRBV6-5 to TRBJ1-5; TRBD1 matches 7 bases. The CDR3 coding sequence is TGTGCCAGCAGGGACGGACAGGATAGCAATCAGCCCCAGCATTTT. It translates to CASRDGQDSNQPQHF.